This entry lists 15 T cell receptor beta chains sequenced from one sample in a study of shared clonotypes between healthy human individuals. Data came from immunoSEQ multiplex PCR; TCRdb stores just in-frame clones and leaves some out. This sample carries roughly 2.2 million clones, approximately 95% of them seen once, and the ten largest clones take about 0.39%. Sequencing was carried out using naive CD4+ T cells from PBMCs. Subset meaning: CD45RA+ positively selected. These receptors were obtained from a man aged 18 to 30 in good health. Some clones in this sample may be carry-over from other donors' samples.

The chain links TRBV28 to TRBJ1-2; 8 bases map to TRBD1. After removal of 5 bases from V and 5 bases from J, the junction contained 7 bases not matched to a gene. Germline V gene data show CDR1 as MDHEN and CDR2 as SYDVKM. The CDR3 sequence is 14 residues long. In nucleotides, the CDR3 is TGTGCCAGCAGTCCCCGACAGGGGATATATGGCTACACCTTC. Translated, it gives CASSPRQGIYGYTF.

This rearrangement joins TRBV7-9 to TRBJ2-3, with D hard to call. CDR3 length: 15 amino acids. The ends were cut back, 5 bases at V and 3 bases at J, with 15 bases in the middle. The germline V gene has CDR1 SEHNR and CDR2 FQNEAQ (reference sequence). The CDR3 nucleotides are TGTGCCAGCAGCGCCAACTCCGACGGTACAGATACGCAGTATTTT. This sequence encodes CASSANSDGTDTQYF.

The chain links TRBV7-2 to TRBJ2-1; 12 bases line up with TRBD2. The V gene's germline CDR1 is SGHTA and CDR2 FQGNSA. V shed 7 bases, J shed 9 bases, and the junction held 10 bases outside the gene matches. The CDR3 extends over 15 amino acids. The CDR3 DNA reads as TGTGCCAGCACCCTCCTAGCGGGAGGGCGGGTTGAGCAGTTCTTC. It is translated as CASTLLAGGRVEQFF.

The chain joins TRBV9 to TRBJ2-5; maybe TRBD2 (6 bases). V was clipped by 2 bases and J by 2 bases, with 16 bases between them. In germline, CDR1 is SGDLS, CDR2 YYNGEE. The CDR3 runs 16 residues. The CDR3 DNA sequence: TGTGCCAGCAGCGTTGGGATGGGGGGAGCTCAAGAGACCCAGTACTTC. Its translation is CASSVGMGGAQETQYF.

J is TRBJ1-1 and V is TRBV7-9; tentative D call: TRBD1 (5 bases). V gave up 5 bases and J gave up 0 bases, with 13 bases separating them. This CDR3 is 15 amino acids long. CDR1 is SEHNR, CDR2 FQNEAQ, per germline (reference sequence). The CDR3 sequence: CASSAGAKMNTEAFF. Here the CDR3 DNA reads TGTGCCAGCAGCGCCGGGGCTAAAATGAACACTGAAGCTTTCTTT.

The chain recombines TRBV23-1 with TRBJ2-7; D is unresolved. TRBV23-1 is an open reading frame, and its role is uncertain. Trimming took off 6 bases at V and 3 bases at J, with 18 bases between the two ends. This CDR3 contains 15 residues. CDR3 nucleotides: TGCGCCAGCAGCCGGACGGAGCGTTCCTACTACGAGCAGTACTTC. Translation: CASSRTERSYYEQYF.

CDR3 protein: CASSLAGEGRTFF. The CDR3 DNA reads TGCGCCAGCAGCTTGGCGGGAGAGGGGAGAACTTTCTTT. The chain has TRBV5-1 and TRBJ1-1; D is possibly TRBD1 (5 bases). The CDR3 consists of 13 residues. V was cut by 0 bases and J by 12 bases, with 15 bases left in between. Germline assignment: CDR1 SGHRS and CDR2 YFSETQ.

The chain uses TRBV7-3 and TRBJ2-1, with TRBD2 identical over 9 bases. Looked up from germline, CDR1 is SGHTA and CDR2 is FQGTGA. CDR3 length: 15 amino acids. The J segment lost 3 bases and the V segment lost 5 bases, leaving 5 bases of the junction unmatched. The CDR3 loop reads CASSVAGGRYNEQFF. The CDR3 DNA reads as TGTGCCAGCAGCGTGGCGGGAGGGCGCTACAATGAGCAGTTCTTC.

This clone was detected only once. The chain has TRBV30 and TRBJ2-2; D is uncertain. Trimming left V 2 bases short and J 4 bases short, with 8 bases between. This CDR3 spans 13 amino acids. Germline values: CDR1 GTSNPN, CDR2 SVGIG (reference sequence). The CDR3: CAWSLRFTGELFF. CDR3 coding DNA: TGTGCCTGGAGTTTGAGGTTCACCGGGGAGCTGTTTTTT.

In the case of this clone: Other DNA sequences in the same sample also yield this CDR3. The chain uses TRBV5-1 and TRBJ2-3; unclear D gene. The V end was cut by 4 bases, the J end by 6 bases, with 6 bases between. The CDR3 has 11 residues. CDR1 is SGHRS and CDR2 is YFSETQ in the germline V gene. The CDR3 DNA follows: TGCGCCAGCAGCCGTACTGATACGCAGTATTTT. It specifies CASSRTDTQYF.

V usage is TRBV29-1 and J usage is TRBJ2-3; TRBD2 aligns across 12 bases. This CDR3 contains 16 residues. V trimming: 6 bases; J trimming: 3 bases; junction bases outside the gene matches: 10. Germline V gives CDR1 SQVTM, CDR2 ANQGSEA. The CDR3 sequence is CSVRGLAGQQTDTQYF. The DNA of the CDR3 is TGCAGCGTCCGAGGACTAGCGGGACAACAAACAGATACGCAGTATTTT.

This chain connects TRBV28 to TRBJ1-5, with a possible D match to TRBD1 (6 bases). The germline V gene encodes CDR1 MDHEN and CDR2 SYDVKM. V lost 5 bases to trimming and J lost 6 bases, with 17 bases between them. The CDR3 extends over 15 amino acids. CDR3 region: CASSDAGARGQPQHF. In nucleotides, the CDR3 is TGTGCCAGCAGTGACGCGGGGGCGCGGGGTCAGCCCCAGCATTTT.

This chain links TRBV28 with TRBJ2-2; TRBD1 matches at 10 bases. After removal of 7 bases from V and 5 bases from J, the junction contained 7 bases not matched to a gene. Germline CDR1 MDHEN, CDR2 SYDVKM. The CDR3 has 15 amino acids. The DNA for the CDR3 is TGTGCCAGCACCTCGGGACAGGGGATAACCGGGGAGCTGTTTTTT. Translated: CASTSGQGITGELFF.

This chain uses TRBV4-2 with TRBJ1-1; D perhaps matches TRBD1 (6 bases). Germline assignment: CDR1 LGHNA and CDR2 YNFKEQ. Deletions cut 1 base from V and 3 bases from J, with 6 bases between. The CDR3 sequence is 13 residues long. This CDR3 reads CASSQGTDTEAFF. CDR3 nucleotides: TGTGCCAGCAGCCAAGGGACAGACACTGAAGCTTTCTTT.

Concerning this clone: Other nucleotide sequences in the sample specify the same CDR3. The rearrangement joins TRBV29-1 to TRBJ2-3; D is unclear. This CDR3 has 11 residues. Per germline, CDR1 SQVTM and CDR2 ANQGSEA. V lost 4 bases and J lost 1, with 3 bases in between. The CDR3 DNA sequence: TGCAGCGTTGGGGGCACAGATACGCAGTATTTT. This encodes CSVGGTDTQYF.